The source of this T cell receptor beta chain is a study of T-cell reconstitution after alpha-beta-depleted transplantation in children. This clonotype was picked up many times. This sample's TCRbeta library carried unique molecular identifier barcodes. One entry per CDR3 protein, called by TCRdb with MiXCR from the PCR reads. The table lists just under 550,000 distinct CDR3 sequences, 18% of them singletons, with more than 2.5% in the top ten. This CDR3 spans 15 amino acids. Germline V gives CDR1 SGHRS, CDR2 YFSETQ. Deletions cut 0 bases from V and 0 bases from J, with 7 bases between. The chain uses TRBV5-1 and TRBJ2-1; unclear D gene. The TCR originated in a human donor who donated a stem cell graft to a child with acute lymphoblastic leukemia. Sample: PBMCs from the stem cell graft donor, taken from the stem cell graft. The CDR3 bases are TGCGCCAGCAGCTTGGAGTGGAGCTCCTACAATGAGCAGTTCTTC. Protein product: CASSLEWSSYNEQFF.